The 25 T cell receptor beta chains below come from one sample, sequenced in a study of cytomegalovirus exposure and HLA in healthy donors. The data were produced by immunoSEQ multiplex PCR, yet TCRdb's version contains in-frame clones alone and is incomplete. Of some 130,000 clones listed, roughly four fifths are singletons. The sample consisted of PBMCs. Receptors were obtained from a man aged 30-40 years in good health and CMV-seropositive.

A single count supports this clone. CDR3: CAISVLAELGNEQFF. CDR3 DNA: TGTGCCATCAGTGTTCTAGCGGAGCTTGGGAATGAGCAGTTCTTC. This chain connects TRBV10-3 to TRBJ2-1; 7 nucleotides agree with TRBD2. The V and J ends lost 4 bases and 7 bases, in that order; junction bases with no gene match: 10. CDR3 size: 15 residues. Germline V CDR1 and CDR2: ENHRY, SYGVKD.

The chain joins TRBV21-1 to TRBJ1-4; TRBD1 reflects the table's D call only, with no check against the DNA. TRBV21-1 is listed as a pseudogene. The CDR3 is 15 residues long. The CDR3 DNA sequence: TGTGCCAGCAGCGCCCGGACAGCAACTAATGAAAAACTGTTTTTT. Translating it yields CASSARTATNEKLFF.

The chain couples TRBV14 to TRBJ2-2; D is unresolved. The germline CDR1 and CDR2 sequences are SGHDN and FVKESK. The CDR3 runs 12 residues. Here the CDR3 reads CAGDFNTGELFF. The CDR3 DNA reads as TGTGCAGGAGACTTCAACACCGGGGAGCTGTTTTTT.

The V gene is TRBV7-3, the J gene TRBJ2-3; D is possibly TRBD1 (5 bases). V was clipped by 6 bases and J by 4 bases, with 8 bases between them. CDR1 SGHTA and CDR2 FQGTGA come from the germline V gene. The CDR3 is 12 amino acids. CDR3 in DNA: TGTGCCAGCAGTCAAGGGGCAGATACGCAGTATTTT. Translation gives CASSQGADTQYF.

The chain uses TRBV7-2 and TRBJ2-7; 9 positions match TRBD1. The CDR3 is 14 residues long. V shed 4 bases, J shed 4 bases, and the junction held 5 bases outside the gene matches. Germline V gene lookup returns CDR1 SGHTA and CDR2 FQGNSA. The CDR3 DNA follows: TGTGCCAGCAGCTCTCAGACAGGGGGGTACGAGCAGTACTTC. Translating it yields CASSSQTGGYEQYF.

The V gene is TRBV28, the J gene TRBJ2-4; 9 bases map to TRBD1. Germline V gene data show CDR1 as MDHEN and CDR2 as SYDVKM. CDR3 length: 14 amino acids. With 3 bases clipped from V and 6 bases from J, the junction kept 3 bases outside the gene matches. For the CDR3, the DNA is TGTGCCAGCAGTTTCAGGGACAGGGCAAACATTCAGTACTTC. Translating it yields CASSFRDRANIQYF.

This clone was seen only once. The chain recombines TRBV7-2 with TRBJ1-1, with TRBD1 identical over 11 bases. V shed 3 bases and J 4 bases; nucleotides not matched to a gene: 13. The CDR3 consists of 18 residues. Per the germline V gene, CDR1 is SGHTA and CDR2 is FQGNSA. The CDR3 sequence is CASSFSLGQGAWGTEAFF. The DNA for the CDR3 is TGTGCCAGCAGCTTCTCCTTAGGACAGGGGGCTTGGGGCACTGAAGCTTTCTTT.

The chain uses TRBV10-3 and TRBJ2-7; 8 bases line up with TRBD1. Germline V lookup: CDR1 ENHRY, CDR2 SYGVKD. V lost 2 bases and J lost 2; bases outside the gene matches: 5. CDR3 length: 15 amino acids. CDR3 amino acids: CAISEGGTGPYEQYF. DNA for the CDR3: TGTGCCATCAGTGAGGGGGGGACAGGTCCCTACGAGCAGTACTTC.

This chain joins TRBV2 and TRBJ1-4; no definite D call. Trimming cost V 10 bases and J 5 bases, with 8 bases left between them. Germline V gene lookup returns CDR1 SNHLY and CDR2 FYNNEI. The CDR3 runs 11 residues. CDR3 DNA sequence: TGTGCCACCGCGTCGAATGAAAAACTGTTTTTT. Encoded protein: CATASNEKLFF.

The V gene is TRBV10-1, the J gene TRBJ2-2, with 11 positions matching TRBD1. J gave up 8 bases and V 6 bases, and 8 bases lay outside the gene matches. The CDR3 sequence is 15 residues long. In germline, CDR1 is WNHNN, CDR2 SYGVQD (reference sequence). The CDR3 reads CASREDRGLSGELFF. The CDR3 DNA reads as TGCGCCAGCAGGGAGGACAGGGGGCTGTCGGGGGAGCTGTTTTTT.

The V and J genes are TRBV19 and TRBJ1-5, with 7 bases fitting TRBD1. CDR3 length equals 15 residues. Germline V gene lookup returns CDR1 LNHDA and CDR2 SQIVND (reference sequence). The ends lost 5 bases at V and 6 bases at J; junction bases unmatched: 10. CDR3 amino acids: CASSPGGSVGQPQHF. The CDR3 DNA reads TGTGCCAGTAGTCCAGGGGGGAGTGTTGGTCAGCCCCAGCATTTT.

The CDR3 coding sequence is TGTGCCAGCAGCTTGAGGACATCAAAGGGATCATGGGCTTTCTTT. Its protein is CASSLRTSKGSWAFF. The J gene is TRBJ1-1, the V gene TRBV5-6, with D maybe TRBD1 (5 bases). Germline assignment: CDR1 SGHDT and CDR2 YYEEEE. V lost 1 base and J 11 bases, leaving 21 bases between the germline ends. The length of the CDR3 is 15 residues. The full variable domain, rest sourced from reference TRBV5-6 and TRBJ1-1, is DAGVTQSPTHLIKTRGQQVTLRCSPKSGHDTVSWYQQALGQGPQFIFQYYEEEERQRGNFPDRFSGHQFPNYSSELNVNALLLGDSALYLCASSLRTSKGSWAFFGQGTRLTVV.

J is TRBJ2-7 and V is TRBV5-5; 7 bases line up with TRBD2. V shed 4 bases, J shed 5 bases, and the junction held 6 bases outside the gene matches. The germline V gene has CDR1 SGHKS and CDR2 YYEKEE (reference sequence). CDR3 size: 13 residues. The CDR3 DNA follows: TGTGCCAGCAGCACCCCAGGGAGGGACGAGCAGTACTTC. It encodes CASSTPGRDEQYF.

This clone was counted between two and nine times. This chain uses TRBV11-1 with TRBJ2-5; TRBD2 matches 8 bases. Germline CDR1 reads SGHAT; CDR2 reads FQDESV (reference sequence). This CDR3 comprises 14 residues. Trimming removed 7 bases from V and 5 bases from J; junction bases left unmatched: 9. CDR3: CASKAGVQTETQYF. CDR3 DNA: TGTGCCAGCAAAGCGGGAGTGCAAACGGAGACCCAGTACTTC.

The chain carries TRBV7-6 and TRBJ2-7; TRBD2 aligns across 7 bases. CDR3 size: 11 residues. Germline V gene data show CDR1 as SGHVS and CDR2 as FNYEAQ. J was trimmed by 10 bases and V by 11 bases; bases with no gene match: 11. The CDR3: CAGRGTEVQYF. The DNA for the CDR3 is TGTGCCGGGCGGGGGACGGAGGTCCAGTACTTC.

V usage is TRBV19 and J usage is TRBJ2-7; 8 bases fit TRBD2. Germline CDR1 is LNHDA and CDR2 is SQIVND (reference sequence). The CDR3 is made up of 15 amino acids. The junction had 7 bases not matched to a gene; V was cut back by 6 bases and J by 0 bases. The CDR3 nucleotides are TGTGCCAGTAGCAAAACTAGCGGACTCTCCTACGAGCAGTACTTC. Encoded protein: CASSKTSGLSYEQYF.

This clone appeared once. This may be a read error, as it is one base from a much larger clone. The gene calls are TRBV2 and TRBJ2-1; D is possibly TRBD1 (6 bases). The CDR3 runs to 15 residues. Trimming removed 5 bases from V and 7 bases from J, with 18 bases in between. Germline CDR1 and CDR2: SNHLY and FYNNEI. For the CDR3, the DNA is TGTGCCAGCAGTACTAAGACAGGATTGGATAATGAGCAGTTCTTC. It specifies CASSTKTGLDNEQFF.

The genes are TRBV7-6 and TRBJ2-1, with 7 bases fitting TRBD1. CDR3 length equals 16 residues. Unmatched junction bases numbered 10, after V lost 5 bases and J lost 3 bases. Germline lookup yields CDR1 SGHVS and CDR2 FNYEAQ. CDR3 sequence reads: CASSPKDRPYYNEQFF. CDR3 nucleotides: TGTGCCAGCAGCCCGAAGGACAGGCCGTACTACAATGAGCAGTTCTTC.

V is TRBV5-1 and J is TRBJ2-2, with D maybe TRBD2 (6 bases). Trimming stripped 5 bases from V and 7 bases from J, with 18 bases between. The CDR3 covers 15 residues. The germline CDR1 and CDR2 sequences are SGHRS and YFSETQ. The CDR3 region has the DNA TGCGCCAGCAGAACCAGACTCGGGGGAGGCGGGGAGCTGTTTTTT. Translating it yields CASRTRLGGGGELFF.

J is TRBJ1-1 and V is TRBV11-2; D may be TRBD1 (5 bases). This CDR3 contains 13 residues. Trimming shortened V by 5 bases and J by 1 base, and 8 bases separated the two germline ends. Germline assignment: CDR1 SGHAT and CDR2 FQNNGV. The DNA of the CDR3 is TGTGCCAGCAGCCCCAGGGCGAACACTGAAGCTTTCTTT. It translates to CASSPRANTEAFF.

The chain uses TRBV7-2 and TRBJ2-7; 8 bases are a match to TRBD2. The CDR3 has 15 residues. V trimming: 1 base; J trimming: 7 bases; junction bases outside the gene matches: 9. Germline CDR1 reads SGHTA; CDR2 reads FQGNSA. The CDR3 nucleotides read TGTGCCAGCAGCTTAGGGACTAGCAAGGGTGGGGAGCAGTACTTC. Protein sequence: CASSLGTSKGGEQYF.

V and J are TRBV11-3 and TRBJ2-3; D might be TRBD2 (5 bases). V was trimmed by 5 bases and J by 6 bases, leaving 21 bases between them. Per germline, CDR1 SGHNT and CDR2 YENEEA. The CDR3 is 16 amino acids. CDR3 in amino acids: CASSKVRHSPGDTQYF. The DNA of the CDR3 is TGTGCCAGCAGCAAAGTACGGCACTCGCCGGGGGATACGCAGTATTTT. The whole variable domain, filled in from reference TRBV11-3 and TRBJ2-3, reads EAGVVQSPRYKIIEKKQPVAFWCNPISGHNTLYWYLQNLGQGPELLIRYENEEAVDDSQLPKDRFSAERLKGVDSTLKIQPAELGDSAVYLCASSKVRHSPGDTQYFGPGTRLTVL.

V and J are TRBV19 and TRBJ2-1; 8 bases are a match to TRBD2. The CDR3 contains 14 residues. J was trimmed by 8 bases and V by 7 bases; bases with no gene match: 10. The V gene's germline CDR1 is LNHDA and CDR2 SQIVND (reference sequence). As DNA, the CDR3 is TGTGCCAGTACAGTAAGCGGGGGAGTGGATGAGCAGTTCTTC. As protein: CASTVSGGVDEQFF.

This chain joins TRBV6-1 and TRBJ1-1, with 9 bases fitting TRBD1. The CDR3 has 16 amino acids. The J segment lost 4 bases and the V segment lost 1 base, leaving 7 bases of the junction unmatched. Germline loops: CDR1 MNHNS, CDR2 SASEGT. CDR3 nucleotide sequence: TGTGCCAGCAGTGAAGATCGCGGACAGGGGAGCACTGAAGCTTTCTTT. This gives the protein CASSEDRGQGSTEAFF.

The rearrangement joins TRBV6-1 to TRBJ2-1, with a possible D match to TRBD2 (6 bases). The CDR3 is 15 residues long. CDR1 is MNHNS and CDR2 is SASEGT in the germline V gene. Trimming took 6 bases from V and 7 from J, leaving 19 bases between them. As DNA, the CDR3 is TGTGCCAGCAGGGGCATGGGGGGATGGGTTAATGAGCAGTTCTTC. It is translated as CASRGMGGWVNEQFF.